Shown below are 21 T cell receptor beta chains from a single sample sequenced in a study of brain T cells in children with intractable seizures. Indicated time point: blood from clinic visit 5 months post-surgery; TSC patient then seizure free. Assay used: immunoSEQ multiplex PCR; TCRdb lists only in-frame clones, some missing. The table includes approximately 330,000 clones, roughly 92% detected once. Here the sequenced sample was peripheral blood, taken about 5 months after surgery. These receptors were collected from a boy in the first two years of life with tuberous sclerosis and intractable seizures.

The rearrangement joins TRBV2 to TRBJ1-4, with D possibly TRBD1 on 6 matching bases. Germline CDR1 reads SNHLY; CDR2 reads FYNNEI. V lost 7 bases and J 5 bases, leaving 14 bases between the germline ends. The CDR3 has 14 residues. DNA of the CDR3: TGTGCCAGCACCTTACAGGGAATCAATGAAAAACTGTTTTTT. Protein product: CASTLQGINEKLFF.

Only a few counts were recorded for this clone. The genes are TRBV5-4 and TRBJ2-7; no clear D gene. V gave up 4 bases and J gave up 4 bases, with 12 bases separating them. The CDR3 loop spans 13 amino acids. The germline V gene has CDR1 SGHNT and CDR2 YYREEE (reference sequence). CDR3 in amino acids: CASSPWADYEQYF. CDR3 coding DNA: TGTGCCAGCAGCCCTTGGGCGGATTACGAGCAGTACTTC.

V is TRBV5-1 and J is TRBJ2-3, with D perhaps given as TRBD1 or TRBD2 (5 bases each). The germline CDR1 and CDR2 sequences are SGHRS and YFSETQ. The CDR3 sequence is 23 residues long. V was cut by 1 base and J by 1 base, with 34 bases left in between. CDR3 region: CASSLYLARRDVRSRWGTDTQYF. The CDR3 DNA reads TGCGCCAGCAGCTTGTATCTCGCCAGACGGGACGTTAGGTCTCGGTGGGGCACAGATACGCAGTATTTT.

This clone appeared once. The gene calls are TRBV6-6 and TRBJ1-2; weak D call: TRBD1 (5 bases). Germline V gene lookup returns CDR1 MNHNY and CDR2 SVGAGI (reference sequence). The CDR3 covers 13 residues. V was clipped by 7 bases and J by 7 bases, with 16 bases between them. CDR3 sequence (DNA): TGTGCCAGCAAATTGGGGCAGGTTCGTGGCTACACCTTC. Its translation is CASKLGQVRGYTF.

V gene TRBV23-1 combines with J gene TRBJ1-1, with a possible D match to TRBD1 (6 bases). TRBV23-1 carries the ORF label, with uncertain function. The CDR3 totals 15 residues. With 6 bases removed from V and 2 bases from J, the gap between germline ends came to 16 bases. As DNA, the CDR3 is TGCGCCAGCAGACCTAGAAAGACAGGAAACACTGAAGCTTTCTTT. Residues: CASRPRKTGNTEAFF.

This rearrangement joins TRBV7-9 to TRBJ1-2, with D possibly matching TRBD1 (5 bases). The length of the CDR3 is 14 residues. The V gene's germline CDR1 is SEHNR and CDR2 FQNEAQ (reference sequence). The V and J ends lost 5 bases and 5 bases respectively, with 15 bases between them. The CDR3 spells CASSRGPDGYGYTF. The CDR3, as DNA: TGTGCCAGCAGCCGGGGCCCCGATGGGTATGGCTACACCTTC.

This clone was counted once. The chain recombines TRBV7-9 with TRBJ2-3; 8 bases agree with TRBD2. The V and J ends lost 0 bases and 8 bases, in that order; junction bases with no gene match: 7. The germline V gene has CDR1 SEHNR and CDR2 FQNEAQ (reference sequence). This CDR3 is built from 15 residues. The CDR3: CASSLAAIAGITQYF. CDR3 in DNA: TGTGCCAGCAGCTTAGCAGCAATAGCGGGGATTACGCAGTATTTT.

The V call is TRBV30, the J call TRBJ1-2; D is possibly TRBD1 (5 bases). This CDR3 has 15 amino acids. Per germline, CDR1 GTSNPN and CDR2 SVGIG (reference sequence). The V end was cut by 4 bases, the J end by 3 bases, with 18 bases between. The DNA for the CDR3 is TGTGCCTGGACAATTTGGGGCACCCAGTACTATGGCTACACCTTC. Translated, it gives CAWTIWGTQYYGYTF.

V usage is TRBV29-1 and J usage is TRBJ1-1; 7 bases align to TRBD1. The germline V gene encodes CDR1 SQVTM and CDR2 ANQGSEA. This CDR3 contains 13 residues. V shed 7 bases, J shed 5 bases, and the junction held 10 bases outside the gene matches. The CDR3 here is CSGAAGGRTEAFF. Written as DNA, the CDR3 is TGCAGCGGAGCCGCAGGGGGAAGGACTGAAGCTTTCTTT.

The chain is built from TRBV5-5 and TRBJ1-2; tentative D call: TRBD1 (5 bases). Germline values: CDR1 SGHKS, CDR2 YYEKEE (reference sequence). CDR3 length equals 15 residues. The V end lost 2 bases, the J end lost 7 bases, and 18 bases lay between the germline ends. The CDR3 bases are TGTGCCAGCAGCTTTCTCGGTGAGACAGCCTGTGGCTACACCTTC. Translated: CASSFLGETACGYTF.

The chain is built from TRBV2 and TRBJ1-2, with no clear D. The CDR3 length is 15 residues. CDR1 and CDR2 from the germline V gene are SNHLY and FYNNEI. Trimming took 2 bases from V and 5 from J, leaving 15 bases between them. CDR3 residues: CASSERRPMGYGYTF. DNA of the CDR3: TGTGCCAGCAGTGAAAGGCGCCCGATGGGGTATGGCTACACCTTC.

This chain joins TRBV19 and TRBJ2-3, with TRBD2 identical over 9 bases. Trimming at V came to 3 bases and at J to 5 bases, leaving 9 bases not matched to a gene. This CDR3 has 16 amino acids. Germline CDR1 and CDR2: LNHDA and SQIVND (reference sequence). CDR3 sequence (DNA): TGTGCCAGTAGTATTACCGGGACTAGCTGGGGAGATACGCAGTATTTT. Residues: CASSITGTSWGDTQYF.

The chain couples TRBV4-1 to TRBJ2-3; perhaps TRBD1 as D (6 bases). Germline CDR1 and CDR2: MGHRA and YSYEKL. V shed 4 bases and J shed 1 base, with 9 bases lying between them. CDR3 length: 14 amino acids. The CDR3 bases are TGCGCCAGCAGCCCTCGGACAGGCACAGATACGCAGTATTTT. It encodes CASSPRTGTDTQYF.

This sequence joins TRBV27 and TRBJ2-2; 9 nucleotides agree with TRBD1. The CDR3 sequence is 16 residues long. Germline V gene sequence: CDR1 MNHEY, CDR2 SMNVEV (reference sequence). V trimming: 5 bases; J trimming: 2 bases; junction bases outside the gene matches: 6. The CDR3 DNA reads as TGTGCCAGCAGTCCTACAGGGGGCGCAAACACCGGGGAGCTGTTTTTT. Translation gives CASSPTGGANTGELFF.

The chain has TRBV30 and TRBJ2-1; TRBD2 is a possible D gene (6 bases). This CDR3 is 12 amino acids long. The germline V gene encodes CDR1 GTSNPN and CDR2 SVGIG (reference sequence). Between the trimmed V and J ends, which lost 0 bases and 9 bases, there was a span of 9 bases. DNA for the CDR3: TGTGCCTGGAGTGTAGCGGGCGTTGAGCAGTTCTTC. It is translated as CAWSVAGVEQFF.

This chain uses TRBV24-1 with TRBJ2-1; D gene uncertain. The CDR3 totals 15 residues. V was trimmed by 3 bases and J by 5 bases, leaving 13 bases between them. Per germline, CDR1 KGHDR and CDR2 SFDVKD. The CDR3 protein is CATSDRRRADNEQFF. Written as DNA, the CDR3 is TGTGCCACCAGTGATAGGCGTAGGGCAGACAATGAGCAGTTCTTC.

The chain is built from TRBV7-8 and TRBJ1-2, with 7 bases fitting TRBD1. Per the germline V gene, CDR1 is SGHVS and CDR2 is FQNEAQ. The CDR3 length is 15 residues. After removal of 5 bases from V and 0 bases from J, the junction contained 6 bases not matched to a gene. The CDR3 here is CASSQGQIANYGYTF. The CDR3 bases are TGTGCCAGCAGCCAGGGACAGATAGCTAACTATGGCTACACCTTC.

The chain has TRBV6-5 and TRBJ2-1, with D possibly matching TRBD2 (6 bases). The CDR3 loop spans 12 amino acids. Between the trimmed V and J ends, which lost 2 bases and 8 bases, there was a span of 7 bases. Per the germline V gene, CDR1 is MNHEY and CDR2 is SVGAGI. The CDR3 here is CASSYRRDEQFF. CDR3 coding DNA: TGTGCCAGCAGTTACAGGAGGGATGAGCAGTTCTTC.

The V gene is TRBV2, the J gene TRBJ2-2, with a possible D match to TRBD1 (6 bases). CDR3 length equals 13 residues. Germline loops: CDR1 SNHLY, CDR2 FYNNEI. V lost 11 bases and J 4 bases, leaving 14 bases between the germline ends. CDR3 loop: CAVTGTITGELFF. CDR3 coding DNA: TGTGCCGTCACCGGGACAATCACCGGGGAGCTGTTTTTT.

This CDR3 is CASSFGTSGYNEQFF. The CDR3 DNA reads as TGTGCCAGCAGCTTCGGGACTAGCGGCTACAATGAGCAGTTCTTC. This chain uses TRBV5-8 with TRBJ2-1; the match to TRBD2 covers 11 bases. Trimming at V came to 2 bases and at J to 3 bases, leaving 1 base not matched to a gene. The CDR3 loop spans 15 amino acids. CDR1 is SGHTS, CDR2 YDEGEE, per germline.

The CDR3 loop reads CASSSGDRVRGNTIYF. CDR3 nucleotides: TGTGCCAGTAGTTCCGGGGACAGGGTGAGAGGAAACACCATATATTTT. The rearrangement uses TRBV19 and TRBJ1-3; TRBD1 agrees at 9 bases. Germline V gene lookup returns CDR1 LNHDA and CDR2 SQIVND (reference sequence). With 5 bases clipped from V and 4 bases from J, the junction kept 9 bases outside the gene matches. The CDR3 has 16 residues.